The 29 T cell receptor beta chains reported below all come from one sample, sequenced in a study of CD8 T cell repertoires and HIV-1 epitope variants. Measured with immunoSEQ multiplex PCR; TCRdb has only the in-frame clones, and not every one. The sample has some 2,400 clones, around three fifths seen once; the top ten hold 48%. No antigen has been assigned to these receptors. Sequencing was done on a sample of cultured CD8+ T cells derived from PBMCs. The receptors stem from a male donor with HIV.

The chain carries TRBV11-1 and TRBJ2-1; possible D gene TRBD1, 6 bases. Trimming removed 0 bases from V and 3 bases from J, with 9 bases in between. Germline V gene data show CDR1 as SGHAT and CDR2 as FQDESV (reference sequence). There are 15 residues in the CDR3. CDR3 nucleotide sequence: TGTGCCAGCAGCTTAGCCGGACAGAGCTACAATGAGCAGTTCTTC. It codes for CASSLAGQSYNEQFF.

Written as DNA, the CDR3 is TGTGCCAGCAGCCCACGGGCGGGAGCAACAGATACGCAGTATTTT. Translated: CASSPRAGATDTQYF. The V call is TRBV6-5, the J call TRBJ2-3, with 7 bases fitting TRBD2. Germline assignment: CDR1 MNHEY and CDR2 SVGAGI. Unmatched junction bases numbered 9, after V lost 6 bases and J lost 3 bases. CDR3 length: 15 residues.

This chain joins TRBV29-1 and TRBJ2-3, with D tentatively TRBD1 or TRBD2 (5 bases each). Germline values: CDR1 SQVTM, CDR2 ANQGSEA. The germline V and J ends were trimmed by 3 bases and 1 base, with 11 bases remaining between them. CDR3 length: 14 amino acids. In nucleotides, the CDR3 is TGCAGCGTTGAGGGGGAATTGGGCACAGATACGCAGTATTTT. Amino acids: CSVEGELGTDTQYF.

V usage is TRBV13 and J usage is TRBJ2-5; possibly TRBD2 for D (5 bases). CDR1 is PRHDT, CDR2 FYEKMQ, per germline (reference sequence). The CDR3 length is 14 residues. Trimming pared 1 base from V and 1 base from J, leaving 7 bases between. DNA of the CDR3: TGTGCCAGCAGCTTAGAGGCGGGCCAAGAGACCCAGTACTTC. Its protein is CASSLEAGQETQYF.

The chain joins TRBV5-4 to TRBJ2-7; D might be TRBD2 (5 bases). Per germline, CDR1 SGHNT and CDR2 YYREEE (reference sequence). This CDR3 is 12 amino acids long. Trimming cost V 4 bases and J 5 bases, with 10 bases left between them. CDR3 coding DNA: TGTGCCAGCAGCGGACCCGGGAACGAGCAGTACTTC. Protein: CASSGPGNEQYF.

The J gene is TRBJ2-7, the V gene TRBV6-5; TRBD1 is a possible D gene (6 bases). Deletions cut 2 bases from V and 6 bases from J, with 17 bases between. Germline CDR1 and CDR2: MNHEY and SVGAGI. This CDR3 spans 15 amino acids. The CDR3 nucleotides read TGTGCCAGCAGTTACACGCAACAGGGAAGTAGCGAGCAGTACTTC. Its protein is CASSYTQQGSSEQYF.

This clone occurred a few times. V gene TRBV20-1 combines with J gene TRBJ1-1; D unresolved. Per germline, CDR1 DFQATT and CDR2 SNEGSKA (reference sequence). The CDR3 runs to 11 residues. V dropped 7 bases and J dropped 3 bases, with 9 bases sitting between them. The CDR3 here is CSVSSDTEAFF. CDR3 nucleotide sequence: TGCAGTGTTAGTTCGGACACTGAAGCTTTCTTT.

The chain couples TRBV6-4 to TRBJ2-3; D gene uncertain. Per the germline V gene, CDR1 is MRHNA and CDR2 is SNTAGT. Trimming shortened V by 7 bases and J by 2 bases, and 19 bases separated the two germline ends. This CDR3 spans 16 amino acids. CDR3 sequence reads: CASTSKTRSFTDTQYF. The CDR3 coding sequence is TGTGCCAGCACGTCGAAAACACGGTCCTTCACAGATACGCAGTATTTT.

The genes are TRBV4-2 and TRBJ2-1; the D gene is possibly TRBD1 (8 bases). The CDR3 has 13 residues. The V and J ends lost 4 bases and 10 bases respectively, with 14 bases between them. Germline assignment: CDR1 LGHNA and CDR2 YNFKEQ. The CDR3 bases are TGTGCCAGCAGCCTCCAACAGGGGGGGGAGCAGTTCTTC. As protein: CASSLQQGGEQFF.

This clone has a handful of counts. Here the CDR3 DNA reads TGCGCCAGCAGTGAGGTGGAGGAAGAGACCCAGTACTTC. Protein product: CASSEVEEETQYF. The rearrangement joins TRBV10-2 to TRBJ2-5, with a possible D match to TRBD2 (5 bases). V lost 2 bases and J lost 3, with 7 bases in between. The CDR3 contains 13 residues. Germline V gives CDR1 WSHSY, CDR2 SAAADI.

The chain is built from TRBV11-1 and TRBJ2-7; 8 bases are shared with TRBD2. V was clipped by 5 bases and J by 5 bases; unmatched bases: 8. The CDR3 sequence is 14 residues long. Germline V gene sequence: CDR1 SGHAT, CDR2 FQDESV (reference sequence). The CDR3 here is CASSRGGGFDEQYF. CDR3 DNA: TGTGCCAGCAGCCGTGGCGGGGGGTTCGACGAGCAGTACTTC.

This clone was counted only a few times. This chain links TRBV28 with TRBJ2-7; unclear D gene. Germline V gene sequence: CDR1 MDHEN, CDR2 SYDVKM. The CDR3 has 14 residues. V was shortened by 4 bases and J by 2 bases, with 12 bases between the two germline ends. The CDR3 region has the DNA TGTGCCAGCAGTTATGGCAGCCAGGCCTACGAGCAGTACTTC. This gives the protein CASSYGSQAYEQYF.

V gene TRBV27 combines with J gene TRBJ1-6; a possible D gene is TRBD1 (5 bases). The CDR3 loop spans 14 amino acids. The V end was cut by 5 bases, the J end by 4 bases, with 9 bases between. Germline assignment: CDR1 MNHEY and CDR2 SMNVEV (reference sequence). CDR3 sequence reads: CASSRQIYNSPLHF. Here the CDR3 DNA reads TGTGCCAGCAGTCGACAGATTTATAATTCACCCCTCCACTTT.

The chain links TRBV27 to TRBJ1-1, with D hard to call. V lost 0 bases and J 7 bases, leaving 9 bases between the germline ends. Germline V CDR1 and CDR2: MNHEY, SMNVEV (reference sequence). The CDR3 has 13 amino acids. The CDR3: CASSLSSRNEAFF. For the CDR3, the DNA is TGTGCCAGCAGTTTATCGTCCCGGAATGAAGCTTTCTTT.

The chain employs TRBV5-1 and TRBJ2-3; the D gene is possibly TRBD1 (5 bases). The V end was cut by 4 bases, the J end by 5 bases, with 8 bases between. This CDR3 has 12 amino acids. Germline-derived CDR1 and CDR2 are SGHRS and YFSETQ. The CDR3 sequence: CASSPDRDTQYF. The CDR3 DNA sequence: TGCGCCAGCAGCCCCGACAGAGATACGCAGTATTTT.

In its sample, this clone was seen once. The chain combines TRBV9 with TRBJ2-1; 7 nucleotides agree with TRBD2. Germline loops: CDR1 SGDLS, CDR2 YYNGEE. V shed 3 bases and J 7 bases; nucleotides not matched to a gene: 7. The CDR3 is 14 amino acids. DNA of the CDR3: TGTGCCAGCAGCGCCGGAGCGGGGTGGAATGAGCAGTTCTTC. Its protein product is CASSAGAGWNEQFF.

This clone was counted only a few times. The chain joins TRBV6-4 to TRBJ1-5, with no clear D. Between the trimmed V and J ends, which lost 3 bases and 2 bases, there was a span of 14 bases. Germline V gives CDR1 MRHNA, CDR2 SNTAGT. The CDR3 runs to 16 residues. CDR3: CASSESGSIGNQPQHF. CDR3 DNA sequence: TGTGCCAGCAGTGAGTCAGGTAGTATAGGCAATCAGCCCCAGCATTTT.

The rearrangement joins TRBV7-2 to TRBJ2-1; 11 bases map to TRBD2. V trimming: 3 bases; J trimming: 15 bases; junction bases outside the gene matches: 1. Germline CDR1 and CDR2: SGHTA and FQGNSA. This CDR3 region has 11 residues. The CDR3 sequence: CASSFGLAGFF. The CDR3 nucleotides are TGTGCCAGCAGCTTTGGACTAGCGGGGTTCTTC.

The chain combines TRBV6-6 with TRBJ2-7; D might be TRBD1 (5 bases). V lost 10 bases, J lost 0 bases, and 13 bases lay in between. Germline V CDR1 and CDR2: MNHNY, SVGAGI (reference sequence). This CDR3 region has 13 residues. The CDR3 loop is CATEGDSSYEQYF. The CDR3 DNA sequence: TGTGCCACGGAAGGAGACAGCTCCTACGAGCAGTACTTC.

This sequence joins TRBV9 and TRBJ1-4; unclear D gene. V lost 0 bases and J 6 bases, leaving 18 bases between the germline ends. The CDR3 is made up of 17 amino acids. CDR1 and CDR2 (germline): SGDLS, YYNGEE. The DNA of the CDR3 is TGTGCCAGCAGCGTAGACGCCTCGACCCCCGGCGATGAAAAACTGTTTTTT. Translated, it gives CASSVDASTPGDEKLFF.

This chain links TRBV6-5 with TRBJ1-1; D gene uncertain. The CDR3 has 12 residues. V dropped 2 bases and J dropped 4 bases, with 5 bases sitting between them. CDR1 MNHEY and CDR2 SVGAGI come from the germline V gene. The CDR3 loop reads CASSYGTTEAFF. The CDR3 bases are TGTGCCAGCAGTTACGGTACCACTGAAGCTTTCTTT.

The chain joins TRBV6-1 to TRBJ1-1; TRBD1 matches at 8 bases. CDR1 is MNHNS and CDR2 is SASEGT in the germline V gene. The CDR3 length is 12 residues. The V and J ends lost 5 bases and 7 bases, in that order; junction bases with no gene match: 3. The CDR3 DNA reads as TGTGCCAGCAGTCGACAGGGGAATGAAGCTTTCTTT. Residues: CASSRQGNEAFF.

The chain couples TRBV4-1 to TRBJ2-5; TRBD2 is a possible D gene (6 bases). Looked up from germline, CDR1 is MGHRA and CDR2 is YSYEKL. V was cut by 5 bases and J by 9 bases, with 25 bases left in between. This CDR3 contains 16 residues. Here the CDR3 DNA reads TGCGCCAGCAGCGCCCAAGGGACTTGGGTAGTAGGAGCCCAGTACTTC. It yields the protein CASSAQGTWVVGAQYF.

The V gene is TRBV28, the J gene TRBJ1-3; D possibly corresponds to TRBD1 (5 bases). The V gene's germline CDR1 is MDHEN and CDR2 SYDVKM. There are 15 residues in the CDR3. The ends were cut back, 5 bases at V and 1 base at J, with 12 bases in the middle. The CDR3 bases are TGTGCCAGCAGTCCTATTGGGGGTTCTGGAAACACCATATATTTT. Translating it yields CASSPIGGSGNTIYF.

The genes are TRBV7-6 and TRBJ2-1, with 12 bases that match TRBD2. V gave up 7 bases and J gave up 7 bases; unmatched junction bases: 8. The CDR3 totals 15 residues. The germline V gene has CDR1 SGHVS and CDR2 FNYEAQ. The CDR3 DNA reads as TGTGCCAGCACCGAGACTAGCGGGAGTCGGAATGAGCAGTTCTTC. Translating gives CASTETSGSRNEQFF.

The CDR3 here is CASRWRGDVSSYNEQFF. The DNA for the CDR3 is TGTGCCAGTAGGTGGCGGGGGGACGTGAGCTCCTACAATGAGCAGTTCTTC. This chain uses TRBV19 with TRBJ2-1; TRBD2 agrees at 8 bases. The CDR3 is made up of 17 amino acids. V gave up 6 bases and J gave up 0 bases; unmatched junction bases: 10. Per germline, CDR1 LNHDA and CDR2 SQIVND (reference sequence).

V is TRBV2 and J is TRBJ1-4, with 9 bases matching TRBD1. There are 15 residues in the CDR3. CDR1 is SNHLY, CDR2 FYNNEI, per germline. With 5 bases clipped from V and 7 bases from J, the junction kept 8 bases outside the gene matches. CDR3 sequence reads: CASSFRAGQGEKLFF. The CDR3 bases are TGTGCCAGCAGTTTCCGCGCGGGACAGGGTGAAAAACTGTTTTTT.

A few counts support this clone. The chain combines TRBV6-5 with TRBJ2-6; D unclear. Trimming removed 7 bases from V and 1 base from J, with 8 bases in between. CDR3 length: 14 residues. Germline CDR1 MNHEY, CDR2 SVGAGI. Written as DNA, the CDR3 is TGTGCCAGCACCTTAGTATCTGGGGCCAACGTCCTGACTTTC. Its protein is CASTLVSGANVLTF.

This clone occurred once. Written as DNA, the CDR3 is TGTGCCACCAGCAGAGCCGAAACAGGGGGGGCTGAAGCTTTCTTT. This translates into CATSRAETGGAEAFF. The chain employs TRBV15 and TRBJ1-1; 8 nucleotides agree with TRBD1. CDR1 LNHNV and CDR2 YYDKDF come from the germline V gene (reference sequence). This CDR3 comprises 15 residues. V shed 1 base and J 6 bases; nucleotides not matched to a gene: 7.